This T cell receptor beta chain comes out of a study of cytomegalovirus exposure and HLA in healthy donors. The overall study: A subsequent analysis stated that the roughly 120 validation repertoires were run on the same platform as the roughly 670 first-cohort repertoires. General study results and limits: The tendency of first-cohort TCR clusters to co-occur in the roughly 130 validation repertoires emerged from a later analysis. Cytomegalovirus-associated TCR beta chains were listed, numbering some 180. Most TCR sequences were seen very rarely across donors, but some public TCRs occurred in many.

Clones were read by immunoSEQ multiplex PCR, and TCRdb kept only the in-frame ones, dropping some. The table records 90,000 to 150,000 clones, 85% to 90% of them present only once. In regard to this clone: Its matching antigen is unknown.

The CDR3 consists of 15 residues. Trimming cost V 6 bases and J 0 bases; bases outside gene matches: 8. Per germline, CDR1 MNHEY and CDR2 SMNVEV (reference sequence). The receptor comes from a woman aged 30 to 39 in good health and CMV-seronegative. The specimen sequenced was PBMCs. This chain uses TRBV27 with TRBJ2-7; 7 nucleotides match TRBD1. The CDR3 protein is CASRNRGMGSYEQYF. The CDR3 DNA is TGTGCCAGCAGGAACAGGGGCATGGGCTCCTACGAGCAGTACTTC.